Listed below are T cell receptor beta chains from one sample, sequenced in a study of regulatory T cells in long-lasting Graves disease. TCRdb passed the multiplex PCR reads through MiXCR, listing each CDR3 protein once. The sample includes roughly 260,000 distinct CDR3 sequences, 18% of them seen just once. This same sample was also part of a study on T cells in Graves' hyperthyroidism and ophthalmopathy.

Specimen: peripheral blood mononuclear cells (PBMCs), collected at new diagnosis, from a patient treated with antithyroid drugs. Source of these receptors: a woman in her 30s with Graves disease. Each CDR3 is given with its conserved first and last residue. The D gene is left open where the match is weak. Clone sizes are given selectively: once, few, many, or a class where the clone is expanded.

J,length,size,V,D,CDR3,DNA
TRBJ1-1,13,-,TRBV18,TRBD1,CASSPDRGGQAFF,TGTGCCAGCTCGCCAGACAGGGGGGGCCAAGCTTTCTTT
TRBJ1-5,15,many,TRBV6-1,-,CASSRGGDRNQPQHF,TGTGCCAGCAGTAGAGGAGGGGATAGGAATCAGCCCCAGCATTTT
TRBJ2-7,15,-,TRBV18,-,CASSSMKRGAYEQYF,TGTGCCAGCTCATCAATGAAGCGAGGGGCCTACGAGCAGTACTTC
TRBJ1-2,13,many,TRBV6-2/TRBV6-3,-,CASSLQSDYGYTF,TGTGCCAGCAGTTTACAGAGCGACTATGGCTACACCTTC
TRBJ2-7,13,-,TRBV2,TRBD2,CASSTSGGAGQYF,TGTGCCAGCAGCACTAGCGGGGGGGCCGGGCAGTACTTC
TRBJ1-5,15,-,TRBV19,-,CASTPLQFSNQPQHF,TGTGCCAGTACCCCATTACAGTTTAGCAATCAGCCCCAGCATTTT
TRBJ2-1,16,few,TRBV7-2,TRBD2,CASSLISGGPENEQFF,TGTGCCAGCAGCTTAATCAGCGGGGGGCCGGAAAATGAGCAGTTCTTC
TRBJ1-1,15,many,TRBV6-5,-,CASSLRWTENTEAFF,TGTGCCAGCAGTTTACGATGGACGGAGAACACTGAAGCTTTCTTT
TRBJ1-1,12,many,TRBV6-1,-,CASSTGYTEAFF,TGTGCCAGCAGTACAGGGTACACTGAAGCTTTCTTT
TRBJ2-5,15,many,TRBV5-1,TRBD2,CASSLLAGVMETQYF,TGCGCCAGCAGCTTACTAGCGGGGGTTATGGAGACCCAGTACTTC
TRBJ2-7,13,-,TRBV3-1,TRBD2,CASSGGGTYEQYF,TGTGCCAGCAGCGGGGGGGGGACTTACGAGCAGTACTTC
TRBJ1-1,14,few,TRBV12-3/TRBV12-4,TRBD1,CASTPRTGGTEAFF,TGTGCCAGCACCCCCCGGACAGGGGGGACTGAAGCTTTCTTT
TRBJ2-5,14,many,TRBV7-8,-,CASSRGRLQETQYF,TGTGCCAGCAGCCGAGGACGGCTCCAAGAGACCCAGTACTTC
TRBJ2-2,17,many,TRBV29-1,-,CSVEVLGQQTNTGELFF,TGCAGCGTTGAAGTATTGGGACAACAGACGAACACCGGGGAGCTGTTTTTT
TRBJ2-7,15,many,TRBV5-6,TRBD1,CASSWGTGGRYEQYF,TGTGCCAGCAGCTGGGGGACAGGGGGCAGGTACGAGCAGTACTTC
TRBJ1-2,17,many,TRBV10-2,-,CASSGGGRGHPNYGYTF,TGCGCCAGCAGTGGAGGGGGAAGGGGACATCCCAACTATGGCTACACCTTC
TRBJ2-7,13,-,TRBV18,-,CASSPNRDDEQYF,TGTGCCAGCTCACCAAACAGGGACGACGAGCAGTACTTC
TRBJ2-3,16,few,TRBV20-1,TRBD2,CSAKTSGGQSTDTQYF,TGCAGTGCCAAGACTAGCGGGGGCCAGAGCACAGATACGCAGTATTTT
TRBJ1-5,16,many,TRBV20-1,-,CSARATGQVSNQPQHF,TGCAGTGCTAGAGCAACAGGACAAGTTAGCAATCAGCCCCAGCATTTT
TRBJ1-1,15,many,TRBV2,TRBD1,CASSALGQANTEAFF,TGTGCCAGCAGTGCCCTAGGACAGGCGAACACTGAAGCTTTCTTT
TRBJ2-3,15,many,TRBV3-1,TRBD2,CASKSGLVEADTQYF,TGTGCCAGCAAATCGGGACTAGTGGAAGCAGATACGCAGTATTTT
TRBJ1-1,14,-,TRBV7-2,-,CASSWNRADVRAFF,TGTGCCAGCAGTTGGAACAGGGCAGACGTACGGGCTTTCTTT
TRBJ2-1,15,many,TRBV7-9,-,CASSPRAGVAHEQFF,TGTGCCAGCAGCCCCCGTGCAGGGGTGGCCCATGAGCAGTTCTTC
TRBJ1-1,14,many,TRBV10-3,TRBD1,CAISERTGNTEAFF,TGTGCCATCAGTGAGAGGACAGGGAACACTGAAGCTTTCTTT
TRBJ1-1,16,many,TRBV5-4,-,CASSELLWGGHTEAFF,TGTGCCAGCAGCGAATTGCTGTGGGGAGGGCACACTGAAGCTTTCTTT
TRBJ1-5,15,-,TRBV2,TRBD1,CASSYGGDRSQPQHF,TGTGCCAGCAGTTATGGGGGGGACAGGAGTCAGCCCCAGCATTTT
TRBJ1-5,15,many,TRBV11-2,-,CASSLDGGTYQPQHF,TGTGCCAGCAGCTTAGATGGGGGCACCTATCAGCCCCAGCATTTT
TRBJ1-5,15,many,TRBV5-5,-,CASSAQGGASQPQHF,TGCGCCAGCAGCGCACAGGGAGGAGCGAGTCAGCCCCAGCATTTT
TRBJ1-2,15,many,TRBV27,-,CASSPRTAQFGGYTF,TGTGCCAGCAGTCCCCGCACAGCTCAGTTCGGTGGCTACACCTTC
TRBJ2-3,14,-,TRBV5-6,-,CASSPADSTDTQYF,TGTGCCAGCAGCCCCGCCGACAGCACAGATACGCAGTATTTT
TRBJ2-7,12,-,TRBV18,-,CASSDRFGEQYF,TGTGCCAGCTCAGACAGGTTTGGCGAGCAGTACTTC
TRBJ2-5,15,-,TRBV12-3/TRBV12-4,TRBD1,CASSFRDRASETQYF,TGTGCCAGCAGTTTTAGGGACAGGGCGTCGGAGACCCAGTACTTC
TRBJ1-1,13,many,TRBV6-1,-,CASRGRGNTEAFF,TGTGCCAGCAGGGGACGGGGGAACACTGAAGCTTTCTTT
TRBJ1-6,16,many,TRBV4-1,-,CASSQELDRGNSPLHF,TGTGCCAGCAGCCAAGAGTTGGACCGGGGTAATTCACCCCTCCACTTT
TRBJ1-1,15,many,TRBV5-1,TRBD1,CASSLSGTGTTEAFF,TGCGCCAGCAGCTTGTCCGGGACAGGGACCACTGAAGCTTTCTTT
TRBJ1-2,13,many,TRBV6-1,-,CASRSEAYYGYTF,TGTGCCAGCAGGTCAGAAGCCTACTATGGCTACACCTTC
TRBJ2-3,15,once,TRBV18,-,CASSQGGAAKDTQYF,TGTGCCAGCTCGCAAGGGGGAGCGGCAAAGGATACGCAGTATTTT
TRBJ2-2,15,many,TRBV7-3,TRBD2,CASSLRRGGTGELFF,TGTGCCAGCAGCTTGCGGCGGGGGGGCACCGGGGAGCTGTTTTTT
TRBJ2-7,14,many,TRBV20-1,-,CSARVEWVSHEQYF,TGCAGTGCTAGAGTGGAGTGGGTCTCACACGAGCAGTACTTC
TRBJ2-1,13,-,TRBV29-1,TRBD2,CSTRTSGGNEQFF,TGCAGCACTAGGACTAGCGGGGGAAATGAGCAGTTCTTC
TRBJ2-5,15,many,TRBV5-1,TRBD1,CASSRGTGRGETQYF,TGCGCCAGCAGCCGCGGGACAGGGCGAGGAGAGACCCAGTACTTC
TRBJ1-2,14,many,TRBV6-2/TRBV6-3,TRBD1,CASSPGTGNLGSPF,TGTGCCAGCAGCCCCGGGACAGGGAACCTCGGGAGCCCCTTC
TRBJ2-1,14,few,TRBV11-2,TRBD2,CASSLGASGGGKFF,TGTGCCAGCAGCTTAGGGGCTAGCGGGGGTGGTAAGTTCTTC
TRBJ2-7,14,many,TRBV2,-,CASSVIVNSYEQYF,TGTGCCAGCAGTGTAATCGTCAACTCCTACGAGCAGTACTTC
TRBJ2-7,13,many,TRBV14,-,CASSRGVIYEQYF,TGTGCCAGCAGCCGGGGCGTTATCTACGAGCAGTACTTC
TRBJ2-5,12,many,TRBV19,-,CASSEEQETQYF,TGTGCCAGTAGTGAGGAACAAGAGACCCAGTACTTC
TRBJ1-3,14,many,TRBV15,-,CATSRDNGGNTIYF,TGTGCCACCAGCAGAGATAATGGGGGAAACACCATATATTTT
TRBJ1-4,16,many,TRBV6-5,TRBD1,CASSSTSGTGTEKLFF,TGTGCCAGCAGTTCCACGTCCGGGACAGGGACTGAAAAACTGTTTTTT